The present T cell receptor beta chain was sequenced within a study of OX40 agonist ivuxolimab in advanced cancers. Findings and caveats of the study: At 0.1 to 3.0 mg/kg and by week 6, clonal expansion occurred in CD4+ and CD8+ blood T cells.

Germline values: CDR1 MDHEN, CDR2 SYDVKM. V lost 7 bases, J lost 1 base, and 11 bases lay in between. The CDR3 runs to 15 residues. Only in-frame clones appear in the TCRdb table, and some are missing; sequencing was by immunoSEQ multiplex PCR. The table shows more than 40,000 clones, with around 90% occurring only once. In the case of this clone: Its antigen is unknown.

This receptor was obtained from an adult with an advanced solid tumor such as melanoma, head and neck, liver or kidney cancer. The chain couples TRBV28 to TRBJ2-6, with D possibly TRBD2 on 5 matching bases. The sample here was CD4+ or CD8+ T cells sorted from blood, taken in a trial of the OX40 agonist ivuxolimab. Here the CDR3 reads CASTTPGSGANVLTF. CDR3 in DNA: TGTGCCAGCACCACTCCGGGATCTGGGGCCAACGTCCTGACTTTC.